The text below deals with one T cell receptor (beta chain). Its antigen is still unknown. The sample comes from a study of T-cell memory formation after mild COVID-19. Whole-study results and caveats: Unconfirmed was the SARS-CoV-2 specificity of second-wave clones that peaked on day 37.

Each CDR3 protein gets one entry after TCRdb re-called the 5' RACE reads with MiXCR. The sample includes approximately 570,000 distinct CDR3 sequences, roughly 17% of them seen just once. The germline CDR1 and CDR2 sequences are MNHEY and SMNVEV (reference sequence). The junction had 7 bases not matched to a gene; V was cut back by 5 bases and J by 1 base. CDR3 length equals 16 residues. Sequenced input: PBMCs or a T cell subset sorted from them (not recorded which). The rearrangement uses TRBV27 and TRBJ2-3; 9 bases line up with TRBD1. The clonotype comes from an adult woman who had mild COVID-19 (a few samples of this study predate the infection). Cell type and time point are not known. CDR3 sequence: CASSKSRTGGTDTQYF. CDR3 nucleotides: TGTGCCAGCAGTAAGTCGAGGACAGGGGGCACAGATACGCAGTATTTT.